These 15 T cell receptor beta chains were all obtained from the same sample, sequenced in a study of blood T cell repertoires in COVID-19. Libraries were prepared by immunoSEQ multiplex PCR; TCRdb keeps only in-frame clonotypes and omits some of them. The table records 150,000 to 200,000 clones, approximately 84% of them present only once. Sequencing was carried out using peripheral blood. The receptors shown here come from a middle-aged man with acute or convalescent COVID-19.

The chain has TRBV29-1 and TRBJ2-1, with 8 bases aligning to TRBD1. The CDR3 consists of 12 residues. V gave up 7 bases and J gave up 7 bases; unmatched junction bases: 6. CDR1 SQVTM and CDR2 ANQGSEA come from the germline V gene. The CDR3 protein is CSGRTGWNEQFF. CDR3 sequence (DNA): TGCAGCGGCCGGACAGGGTGGAATGAGCAGTTCTTC.

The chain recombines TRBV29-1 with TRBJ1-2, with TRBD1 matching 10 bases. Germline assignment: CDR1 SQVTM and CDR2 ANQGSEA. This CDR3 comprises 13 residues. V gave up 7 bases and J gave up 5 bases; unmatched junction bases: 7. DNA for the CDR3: TGCAGCGCCGGACAGGGGGAGGCTTATGGCTACACCTTC. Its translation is CSAGQGEAYGYTF.

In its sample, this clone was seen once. CDR3 loop: CASSPTRQGAGYGYTF. Here the CDR3 DNA reads TGTGCCAGCAGTCCCACCCGACAGGGGGCGGGCTATGGCTACACCTTC. The V and J genes are TRBV6-2 or TRBV6-3 and TRBJ1-2, with 10 bases that match TRBD1. The V and J ends lost 5 bases and 4 bases, in that order; junction bases with no gene match: 10. The CDR3 extends over 16 amino acids. Per the germline V gene, CDR1 is MNHEY and CDR2 is SVGEGT.

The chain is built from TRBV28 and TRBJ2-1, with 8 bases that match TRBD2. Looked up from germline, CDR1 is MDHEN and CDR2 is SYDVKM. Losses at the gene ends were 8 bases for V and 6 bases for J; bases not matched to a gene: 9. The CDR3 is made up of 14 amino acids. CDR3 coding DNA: TGTGCCAGCGAACGGGGGGGCGGGGCCAATGAGCAGTTCTTC. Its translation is CASERGGGANEQFF.

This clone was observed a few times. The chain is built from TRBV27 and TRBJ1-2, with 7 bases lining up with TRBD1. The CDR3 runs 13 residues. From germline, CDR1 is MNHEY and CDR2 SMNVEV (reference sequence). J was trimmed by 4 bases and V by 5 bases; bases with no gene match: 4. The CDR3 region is CASSVTGSYGYTF. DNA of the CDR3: TGTGCCAGCAGTGTGACAGGGTCCTATGGCTACACCTTC.

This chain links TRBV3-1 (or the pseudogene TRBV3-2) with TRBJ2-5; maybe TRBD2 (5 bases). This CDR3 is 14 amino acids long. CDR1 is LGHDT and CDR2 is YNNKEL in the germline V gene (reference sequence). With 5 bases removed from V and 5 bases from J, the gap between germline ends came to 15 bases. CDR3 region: CASSDIGGVETQYF. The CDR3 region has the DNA TGTGCCAGCAGCGACATCGGAGGAGTGGAGACCCAGTACTTC.

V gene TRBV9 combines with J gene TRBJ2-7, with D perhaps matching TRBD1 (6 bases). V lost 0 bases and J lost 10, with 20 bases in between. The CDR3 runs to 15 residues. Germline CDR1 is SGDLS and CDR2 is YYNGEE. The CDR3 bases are TGTGCCAGCAGCGTAGGATCCTCGGGCAGGGGTGGTCAGTACTTC. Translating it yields CASSVGSSGRGGQYF.

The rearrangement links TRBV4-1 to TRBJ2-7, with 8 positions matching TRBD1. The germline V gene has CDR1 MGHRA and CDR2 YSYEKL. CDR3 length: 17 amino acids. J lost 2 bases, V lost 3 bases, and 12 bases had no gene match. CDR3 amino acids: CASSQTSGGTGTYEQYF. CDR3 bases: TGCGCCAGCAGCCAGACCTCAGGAGGGACAGGTACCTACGAGCAGTACTTC.

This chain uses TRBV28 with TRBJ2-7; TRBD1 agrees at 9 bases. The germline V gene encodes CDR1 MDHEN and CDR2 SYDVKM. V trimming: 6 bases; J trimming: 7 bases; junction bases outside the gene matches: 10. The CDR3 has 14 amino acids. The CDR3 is CASRKQGALGEQYF. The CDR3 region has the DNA TGTGCCAGCAGAAAACAGGGGGCACTGGGAGAGCAGTACTTC.

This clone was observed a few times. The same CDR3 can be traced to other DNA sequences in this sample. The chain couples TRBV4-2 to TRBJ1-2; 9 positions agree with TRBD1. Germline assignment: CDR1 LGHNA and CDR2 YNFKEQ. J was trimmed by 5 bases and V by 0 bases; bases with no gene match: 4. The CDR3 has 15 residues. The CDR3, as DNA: TGTGCCAGCAGCCAAGAGACAGGGGGTAATTATGGCTACACCTTC. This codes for CASSQETGGNYGYTF.

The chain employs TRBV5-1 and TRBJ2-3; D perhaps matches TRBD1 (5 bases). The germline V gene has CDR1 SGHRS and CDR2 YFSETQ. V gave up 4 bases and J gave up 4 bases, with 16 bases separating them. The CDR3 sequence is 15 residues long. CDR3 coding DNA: TGCGCCAGCAGCCAGCGTCCCCAGGGTTCAGATACGCAGTATTTT. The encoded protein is CASSQRPQGSDTQYF.

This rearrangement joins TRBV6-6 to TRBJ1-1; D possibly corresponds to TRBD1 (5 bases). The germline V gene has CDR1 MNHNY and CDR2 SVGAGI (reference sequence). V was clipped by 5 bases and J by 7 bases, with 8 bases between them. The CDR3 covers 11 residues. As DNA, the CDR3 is TGTGCCAGCAGTCTGGGGGGTGAAGCTTTCTTT. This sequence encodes CASSLGGEAFF.

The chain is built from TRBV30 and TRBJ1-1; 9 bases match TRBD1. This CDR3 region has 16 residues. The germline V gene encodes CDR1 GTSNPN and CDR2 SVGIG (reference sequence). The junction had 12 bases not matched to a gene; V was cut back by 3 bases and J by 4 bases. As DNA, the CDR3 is TGTGCCTGGAGCTTAAGTCCCGGGACAGGGTTCACTGAAGCTTTCTTT. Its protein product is CAWSLSPGTGFTEAFF.

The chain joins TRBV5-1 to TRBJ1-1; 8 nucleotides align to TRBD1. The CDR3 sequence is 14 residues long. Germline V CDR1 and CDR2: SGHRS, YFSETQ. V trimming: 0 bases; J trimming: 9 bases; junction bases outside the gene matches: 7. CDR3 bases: TGCGCCAGCAGCTTGGCCCCCAGACAGGGGAAAGCTTTCTTT. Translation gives CASSLAPRQGKAFF.

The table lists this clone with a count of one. The CDR3 nucleotides are TGCAGTGCTAGTTCTGGGACAGTAGGGAATGAGCAGTTCTTC. This gives the protein CSASSGTVGNEQFF. The genes are TRBV20-1 and TRBJ2-1; 7 nucleotides align to TRBD1. The trim removed 3 bases at V and 7 bases at J, leaving 9 bases unmatched. CDR3 size: 14 residues. CDR1 and CDR2 from the germline V gene are DFQATT and SNEGSKA (reference sequence).